This T cell receptor beta chain was captured by sequencing in a study of T cell clonotyping in hematopoietic cell transplantation. Study-wide context: Cytoreduction preceded collection of pretransplant recipient samples. Findings of the study overall: Cells were unsorted, so CD4 and CD8 contributions were not separated. Recipient TCR diversity dropped after transplant; expanded clonotypes rose from day 30 to 180.

As concerns this clone: What it binds is not known.

Time point: recipient sample about 28 days before transplant, after cytoreduction. Blood collection times were about day -28 and days 30, 100, 180 posttransplant. Assay used: immunoSEQ multiplex PCR; TCRdb lists only in-frame clones, some missing. The sample lists some 26,000 clones, 82% seen once, with approximately 1.7% in the top ten. This sequence was found in a man aged 35-49 years with acute myeloid leukemia. Some clones in this sample may be carry-over from other donors' samples. The source was peripheral blood mononuclear cells, collected before stem cell transplant.

The CDR3 region has the DNA TGTGCCAGCAGTGGTCGTGATTATGGCTACACCTTC. It codes for CASSGRDYGYTF. The genes are TRBV28 and TRBJ1-2, with no clear D. The V end lost 5 bases, the J end lost 5 bases, and 9 bases lay between the germline ends. The germline gives CDR1 MDHEN, CDR2 SYDVKM. The CDR3 is 12 residues long.